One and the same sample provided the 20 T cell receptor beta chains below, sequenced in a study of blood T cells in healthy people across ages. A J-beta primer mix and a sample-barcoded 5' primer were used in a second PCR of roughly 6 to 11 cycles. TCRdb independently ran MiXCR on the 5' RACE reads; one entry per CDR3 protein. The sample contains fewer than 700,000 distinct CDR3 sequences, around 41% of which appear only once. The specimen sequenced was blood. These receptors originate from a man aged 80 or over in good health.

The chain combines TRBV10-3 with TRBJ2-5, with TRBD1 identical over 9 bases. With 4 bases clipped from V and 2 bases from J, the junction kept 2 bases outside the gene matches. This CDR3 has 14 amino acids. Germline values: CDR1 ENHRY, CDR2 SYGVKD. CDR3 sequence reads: CAISGDRVQETQYF. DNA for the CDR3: TGTGCCATCAGTGGGGACAGGGTTCAAGAGACCCAGTACTTC.

CDR3 amino acids: CASSTAGVYNEQFF. The CDR3 coding sequence is TGTGCCAGCAGTACCGCCGGGGTCTACAATGAGCAGTTCTTC. V is TRBV12-3 or TRBV12-4 and J is TRBJ2-1; a weak D match, TRBD2 (5 bases). The ends were cut back, 5 bases at V and 3 bases at J, with 11 bases in the middle. The CDR3 has 14 amino acids.

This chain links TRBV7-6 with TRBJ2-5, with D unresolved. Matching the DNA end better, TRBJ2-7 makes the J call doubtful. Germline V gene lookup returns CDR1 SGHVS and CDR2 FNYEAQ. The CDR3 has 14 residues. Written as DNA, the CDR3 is TGTGCCAGCAGCCCCCCTCCGGCTAGCTACGAGCAGTACTTC. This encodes CASSPPPASYEQYF.

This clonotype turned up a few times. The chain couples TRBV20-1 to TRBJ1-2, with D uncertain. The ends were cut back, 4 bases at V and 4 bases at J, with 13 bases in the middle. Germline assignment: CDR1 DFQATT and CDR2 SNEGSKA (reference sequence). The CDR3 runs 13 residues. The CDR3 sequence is CSAKNSGPYGYTF. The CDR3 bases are TGCAGTGCTAAAAACAGCGGTCCCTATGGCTACACCTTC.

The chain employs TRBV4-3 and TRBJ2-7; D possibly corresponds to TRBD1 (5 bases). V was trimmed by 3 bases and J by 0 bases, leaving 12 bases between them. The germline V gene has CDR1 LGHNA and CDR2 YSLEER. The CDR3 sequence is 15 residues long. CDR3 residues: CASSQGLTDSYEQYF. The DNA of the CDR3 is TGCGCCAGCAGCCAGGGTTTGACAGACTCCTACGAGCAGTACTTC.

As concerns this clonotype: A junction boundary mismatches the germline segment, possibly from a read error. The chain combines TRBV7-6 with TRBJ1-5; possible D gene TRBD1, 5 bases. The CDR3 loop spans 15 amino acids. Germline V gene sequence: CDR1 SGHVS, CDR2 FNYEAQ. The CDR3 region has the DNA TGTGCCTGCAGCCCGATGGGGGGATCGAATCAGCCCCAGCATTTT. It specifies CACSPMGGSNQPQHF.

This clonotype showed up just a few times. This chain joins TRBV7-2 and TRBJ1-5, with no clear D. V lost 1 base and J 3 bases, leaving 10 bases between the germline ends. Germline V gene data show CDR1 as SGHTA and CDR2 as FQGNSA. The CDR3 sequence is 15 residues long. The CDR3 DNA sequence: TGTGCCAGCAGCTTAGAAGGCCTCGCCAATCAGCCCCAGCATTTT. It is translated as CASSLEGLANQPQHF.

In nucleotides, the CDR3 is TGCGCCAGCAGCTTGGTGGGGGGCCTGAGCTCCTACGAGCAGTACTTC. Translated: CASSLVGGLSSYEQYF. This sequence joins TRBV5-1 and TRBJ2-7, with D tentatively TRBD1 or TRBD2 (6 bases each). With 0 bases removed from V and 0 bases from J, the gap between germline ends came to 13 bases. The V gene's germline CDR1 is SGHRS and CDR2 YFSETQ. The CDR3 is 16 amino acids.

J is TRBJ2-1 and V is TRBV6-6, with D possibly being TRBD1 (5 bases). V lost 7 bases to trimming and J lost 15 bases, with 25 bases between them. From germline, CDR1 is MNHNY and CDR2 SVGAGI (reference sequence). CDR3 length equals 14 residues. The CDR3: CASTYGGHKETRFF. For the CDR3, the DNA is TGTGCCAGCACCTACGGCGGACATAAAGAGACCCGGTTCTTC.

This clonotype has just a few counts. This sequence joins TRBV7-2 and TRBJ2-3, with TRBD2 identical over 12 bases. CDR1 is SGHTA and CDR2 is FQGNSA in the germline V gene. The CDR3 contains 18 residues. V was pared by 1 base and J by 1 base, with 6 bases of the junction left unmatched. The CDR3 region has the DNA TGTGCCAGCAGCTTAGAAGCTAGCGGGGGGGCTGGCACAGATACGCAGTATTTT. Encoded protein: CASSLEASGGAGTDTQYF.

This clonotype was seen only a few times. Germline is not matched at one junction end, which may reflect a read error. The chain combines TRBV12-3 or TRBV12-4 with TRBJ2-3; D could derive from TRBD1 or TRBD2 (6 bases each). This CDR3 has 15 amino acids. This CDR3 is CASTLWGASTDTQYF. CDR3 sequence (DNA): TGTGCCAGCACTTTATGGGGGGCCTCCACAGATACGCAGTATTTT.

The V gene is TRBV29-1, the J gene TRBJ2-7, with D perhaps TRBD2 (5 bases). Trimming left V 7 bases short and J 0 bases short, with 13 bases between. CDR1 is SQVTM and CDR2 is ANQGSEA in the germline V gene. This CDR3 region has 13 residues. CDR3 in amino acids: CSAGVGSSYEQYF. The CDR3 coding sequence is TGCAGCGCCGGGGTAGGAAGCTCCTACGAGCAGTACTTC.

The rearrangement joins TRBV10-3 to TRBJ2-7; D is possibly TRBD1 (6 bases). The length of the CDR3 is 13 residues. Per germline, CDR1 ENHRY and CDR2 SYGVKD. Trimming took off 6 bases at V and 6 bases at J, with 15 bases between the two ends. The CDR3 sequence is CAIRHRDPGEQYF. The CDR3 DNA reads TGTGCCATCAGGCACAGGGATCCCGGCGAGCAGTACTTC.

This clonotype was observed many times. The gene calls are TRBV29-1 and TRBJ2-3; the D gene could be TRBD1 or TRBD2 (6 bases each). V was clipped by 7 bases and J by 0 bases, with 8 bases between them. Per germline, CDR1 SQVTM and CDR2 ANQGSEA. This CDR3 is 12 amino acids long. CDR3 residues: CSAGASTDTQYF. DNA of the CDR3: TGCAGCGCGGGGGCTAGCACAGATACGCAGTATTTT.

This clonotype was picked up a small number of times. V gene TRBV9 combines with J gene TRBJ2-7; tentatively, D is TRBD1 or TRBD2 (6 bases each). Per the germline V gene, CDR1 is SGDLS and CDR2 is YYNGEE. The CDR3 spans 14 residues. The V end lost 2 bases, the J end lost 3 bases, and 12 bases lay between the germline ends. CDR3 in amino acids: CASSVTGAGYEQYF. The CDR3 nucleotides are TGTGCCAGCAGCGTCACGGGGGCAGGCTACGAGCAGTACTTC.

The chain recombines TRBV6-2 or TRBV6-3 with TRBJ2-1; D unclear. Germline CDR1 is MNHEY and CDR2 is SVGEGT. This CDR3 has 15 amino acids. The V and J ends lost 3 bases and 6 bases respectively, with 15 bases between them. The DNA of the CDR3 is TGTGCCAGCAGTTATCTCGAGGCTAGAGCCAATGAGCAGTTCTTC. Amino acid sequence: CASSYLEARANEQFF.

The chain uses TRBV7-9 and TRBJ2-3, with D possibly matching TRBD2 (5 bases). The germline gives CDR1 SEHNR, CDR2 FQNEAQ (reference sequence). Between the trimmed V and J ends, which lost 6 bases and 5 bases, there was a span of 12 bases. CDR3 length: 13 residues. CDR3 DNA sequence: TGTGCCAGCAGGTCGCCCCGGGGAGATACGCAGTATTTT. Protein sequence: CASRSPRGDTQYF.

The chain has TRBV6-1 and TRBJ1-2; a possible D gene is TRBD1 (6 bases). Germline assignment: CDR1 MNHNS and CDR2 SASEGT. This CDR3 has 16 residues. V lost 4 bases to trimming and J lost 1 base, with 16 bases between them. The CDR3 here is CASSVGRGPSNYGYTF. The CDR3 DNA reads TGTGCCAGCAGTGTCGGCAGGGGACCAAGTAACTATGGCTACACCTTC.

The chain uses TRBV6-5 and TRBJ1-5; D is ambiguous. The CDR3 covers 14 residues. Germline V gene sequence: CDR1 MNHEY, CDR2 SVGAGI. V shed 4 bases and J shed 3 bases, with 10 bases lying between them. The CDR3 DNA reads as TGTGCCAGCAGTTCCGGATCGGCCAATCAGCCCCAGCATTTT. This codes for CASSSGSANQPQHF.

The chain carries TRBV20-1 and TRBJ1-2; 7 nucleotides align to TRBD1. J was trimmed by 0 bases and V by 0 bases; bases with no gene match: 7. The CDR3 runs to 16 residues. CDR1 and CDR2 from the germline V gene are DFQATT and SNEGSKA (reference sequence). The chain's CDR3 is CSAREGRQGANYGYTF. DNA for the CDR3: TGCAGTGCTAGAGAAGGAAGGCAGGGGGCTAACTATGGCTACACCTTC.